This section outlines one T cell receptor (beta chain) sequence together with its context. Trimming pared 3 bases from V and 6 bases from J, leaving 20 bases between. This CDR3 is 16 amino acids long. Germline V CDR1 and CDR2: LNHDA, SQIVND (reference sequence). This entry belongs to a study of cytomegalovirus exposure and HLA in healthy donors. Study details: In an early release, HLA-typed donors contributed some 80 million unique TCR sequences.

It was with 60 Vbeta and 13 Jbeta primers that the PCR ran. Some clones are missing from TCRdb's copy, which holds only in-frame ones; the method was immunoSEQ multiplex PCR. The sample has 200,000 to 250,000 clones, around 83% seen once; the top ten hold 2.7%. Sequences were obtained from PBMCs. The chain joins TRBV19 to TRBJ1-1; TRBD1 is a possible D gene (5 bases). This TCR derives from a woman between 40 and 50 years old in good health and CMV-seronegative. The CDR3 DNA sequence: TGTGCCAGTAGTATCCGGTACCGGGGGAGGGACGCTGAAGCTTTCTTT. Its translation: CASSIRYRGRDAEAFF.